A single sample gave rise to the 20 T cell receptor beta chains below, sequenced in a study of molecular identifiers for immune sequencing clone quantification. One entry per CDR3 protein results from TCRdb running MiXCR on the PCR reads. Here the sample spans some 320,000 distinct CDR3 sequences, over 20% being singletons. The sequencing input was naive CD8+ T cells from blood, with Jurkat cell RNA spiked in. As to subset: FACS-sorted CD8+CD4-CCR7+CD45RA+ naive T cells. These receptors originate from a human donor in good health. Some libraries in this study had Jurkat cell RNA spiked in.

A word on this clonotype: A much larger clone sits a single nucleotide away, making a read error possible. This chain joins TRBV7-2 and TRBJ2-3; 7 bases align to TRBD2. CDR1 SGHTA and CDR2 FQGNSA come from the germline V gene. The CDR3 is made up of 15 amino acids. Here the CDR3 DNA reads TGTGCCAGCAGCTCCCTAGCGGAAAGCACAGATATGCAGTATTTT. As protein: CASSSLAESTDMQYF.

This sequence joins TRBV7-8 and TRBJ1-4; TRBD1 might be the D (5 bases). The germline V gene has CDR1 SGHVS and CDR2 FQNEAQ. The germline V and J ends were trimmed by 3 bases and 5 bases, with 13 bases remaining between them. CDR3 length equals 15 residues. The DNA of the CDR3 is TGTGCCAGCAGCTTGACCGGGGCAGGGAATGAAAAACTGTTTTTT. Amino acids: CASSLTGAGNEKLFF.

This clonotype came up many times. The genes are TRBV6-2 or TRBV6-3 and TRBJ2-7, with TRBD1 matching 8 bases. The CDR3 sequence is 13 residues long. Germline assignment: CDR1 MNHEY and CDR2 SVGEGT. J was trimmed by 5 bases and V by 2 bases; bases with no gene match: 2. CDR3: CASSYPGGNEQYF. Written as DNA, the CDR3 is TGTGCCAGCAGTTACCCAGGGGGCAACGAGCAGTACTTC.

The chain couples TRBV4-3 to TRBJ2-1; 10 bases align to TRBD2. The V gene end was trimmed by 6 bases and the J gene end by 8 bases; junction bases not matched to a gene: 13. Germline V lookup: CDR1 LGHNA, CDR2 YSLEER. The CDR3 sequence is 16 residues long. As DNA, the CDR3 is TGCGCCAGCAGTTCAAACCGGGGACTAGCGAGCGATGAGCAGTTCTTC. Amino acid sequence: CASSSNRGLASDEQFF.

With respect to this clonotype: A much larger clone lies one base from this, so it may be a read error. This rearrangement joins TRBV5-6 to TRBJ2-5, with 7 bases aligning to TRBD2. CDR1 is SGHDT and CDR2 is YYEEEE in the germline V gene. The CDR3 contains 16 residues. CDR3: CACSPERGENQETQYF. The CDR3 nucleotides are TGTGCCTGCAGCCCTGAGCGGGGCGAAAACCAAGAGACCCAGTACTTC. The whole variable domain, remainder taken from reference TRBV5-6 and TRBJ2-5, is DAGVTQSPTHLIKTRGQQVTLRCSPKSGHDTVSWYQQALGQGPQFIFQYYEEEERQRGNFPDRFSGHQFPNYSSELNVNALLLGDSALYLCACSPERGENQETQYFGPGTRLLVL.

To note about this clonotype: Since a much larger clone is just one base distant, this may be a read error. The chain has TRBV7-9 and TRBJ1-4, with D possibly being TRBD1 (6 bases). The CDR3 is 16 residues long. Germline V gene lookup returns CDR1 SEHNR and CDR2 FQNEAQ (reference sequence). CDR3 DNA sequence: TGTGCCAGCAGCTCAGGGGCGGGGACCATGGATGAAAAACCGTTTTTT. Translation: CASSSGAGTMDEKPFF.

There are many counts of this clonotype. The J gene is TRBJ2-7, the V gene TRBV5-1, with 7 bases matching TRBD1. CDR1 is SGHRS and CDR2 is YFSETQ in the germline V gene. The CDR3 sequence is 15 residues long. Trimming removed 2 bases from V and 1 base from J; junction bases left unmatched: 6. CDR3 residues: CASSFTGTESYEQYF. CDR3 sequence (DNA): TGCGCCAGCAGCTTTACCGGGACAGAATCCTACGAGCAGTACTTC.

This clonotype was detected many times. The gene calls are TRBV20-1 and TRBJ1-1; no definite D call. Trimming cost V 6 bases and J 14 bases, with 16 bases left between them. The CDR3 runs to 10 residues. From germline, CDR1 is DFQATT and CDR2 SNEGSKA (reference sequence). The CDR3 spells CSAAGGLLFF. CDR3 DNA sequence: TGCAGTGCCGCAGGCGGACTTCTATTCTTT.

This clonotype was recorded many times. The genes are TRBV29-1 and TRBJ2-7, with 11 bases lining up with TRBD2. J gave up 4 bases and V 6 bases, and 8 bases lay outside the gene matches. Per the germline V gene, CDR1 is SQVTM and CDR2 is ANQGSEA. The CDR3 length is 14 residues. CDR3 DNA sequence: TGCAGCGTATCTAGCGGGGGGATCCAATACGAGCAGTACTTC. Amino acids: CSVSSGGIQYEQYF.

This clonotype appeared a single time. The chain joins TRBV2 to TRBJ1-2; possible D gene TRBD1, 5 bases. Germline values: CDR1 SNHLY, CDR2 FYNNEI. Trimming removed 1 base from V and 12 bases from J, with 21 bases in between. This CDR3 contains 15 residues. The CDR3 reads CASSEDGTTMNGHTF. DNA of the CDR3: TGTGCCAGCAGTGAAGACGGGACCACAATGAATGGTCACACCTTC. The full variable domain, its missing parts supplied by reference TRBV2 and TRBJ1-2, is EPEVTQTPSHQVTQMGQEVILRCVPISNHLYFYWYRQILGQKVEFLVSFYNNEISEKSEIFDDQFSVERPDGSNFTLKIRSTKLEDSAMYFCASSEDGTTMNGHTFGSGTRLTVV.

As to this clonotype: This may be a read error, as it is one base from a much larger clone. This is likely a read error, given that the CDR3 carries no conserved phenylalanine or tryptophan at its end. J is TRBJ2-7 and V is TRBV10-3; D not certain. The V end was cut by 2 bases, the J end by 6 bases, with 8 bases between. Germline V gene sequence: CDR1 ENHRY, CDR2 SYGVKD. The CDR3 has 12 residues. The CDR3 region has the DNA TGTGCCATCAGTGAGAAGGTTTCCGAGCAGTACATC. This sequence encodes CAISEKVSEQYI.

This clonotype was detected once. A junction boundary mismatches the germline segment, possibly from a read error. The chain couples TRBV3-1 to TRBJ1-2; D is possibly TRBD1 (5 bases). Germline V lookup: CDR1 LGHDT, CDR2 YNNKEL (reference sequence). The CDR3 runs 18 residues. The CDR3 spells CASNQAATASHLIYGYTF. The CDR3 DNA follows: TGTGCCAGCAACCAAGCTGCGACAGCGTCGCATCTGATCTATGGCTACACCTTC.

About this clonotype itself: A much larger clone lies a single base off, so this may be a read error. V usage is TRBV9 and J usage is TRBJ2-3; perhaps D is TRBD1 or TRBD2 (5 bases each). The germline gives CDR1 SGDLS, CDR2 YYNGEE. The length of the CDR3 is 15 residues. As DNA, the CDR3 is TGTGCCAGCAGCTTGTGGGGGAGTAGCACAGGTACGCAGTATTTT. This sequence encodes CASSLWGSSTGTQYF.

This clonotype was observed many times. In nucleotides, the CDR3 is TGTGCCAGCAGTTACTCACTGGATAGCGGCGCTAGCACAGATACGCAGTATTTT. Translation gives CASSYSLDSGASTDTQYF. V usage is TRBV6-6 and J usage is TRBJ2-3, with D perhaps matching TRBD2 (6 bases). V lost 0 bases and J lost 0, with 16 bases in between. Germline V gives CDR1 MNHNY, CDR2 SVGAGI (reference sequence). The CDR3 consists of 18 residues.

The chain combines TRBV4-1 with TRBJ2-5; possible D gene TRBD1, 6 bases. From germline, CDR1 is MGHRA and CDR2 YSYEKL. There are 15 residues in the CDR3. V was clipped by 1 base and J by 2 bases, with 11 bases between them. DNA of the CDR3: TGCGCCAGCAGCCAAGTGGGGGCCCTTCAAGAGACCCAGTACTTC. Translation: CASSQVGALQETQYF.

This clonotype was detected ten times or more. The chain employs TRBV5-1 and TRBJ2-1; TRBD2 matches at 7 bases. Germline V gene data show CDR1 as SGHRS and CDR2 as YFSETQ. This CDR3 has 13 residues. Trimming removed 4 bases from V and 3 bases from J; junction bases left unmatched: 1. CDR3 DNA: TGCGCCAGCAGCGTAGCGGGCTACAATGAGCAGTTCTTC. Protein: CASSVAGYNEQFF.

This clonotype was detected many times. CDR3 DNA sequence: TGTGCCAGCAGCGTCGCCCACAAGGATGGCTACACCTTC. Residues: CASSVAHKDGYTF. V is TRBV13 and J is TRBJ1-2; no clear D gene. Germline assignment: CDR1 PRHDT and CDR2 FYEKMQ (reference sequence). This CDR3 contains 13 residues. The V end was cut by 5 bases, the J end by 6 bases, with 13 bases between.

This clonotype was detected many times. The chain has TRBV27 and TRBJ2-3, with TRBD1 identical over 8 bases. V was clipped by 3 bases and J by 3 bases; unmatched bases: 8. This CDR3 has 16 amino acids. Looked up from germline, CDR1 is MNHEY and CDR2 is SMNVEV (reference sequence). In DNA, the CDR3 is TGTGCCAGCAGTTTGCAGGGGGCTGGTTTGACAGATACGCAGTATTTT. Translating gives CASSLQGAGLTDTQYF.

This clonotype was counted a single time. This chain uses TRBV9 with TRBJ2-3; D remains ambiguous. V lost 4 bases to trimming and J lost 1 base, with 7 bases between them. The CDR3 consists of 13 residues. Germline CDR1 and CDR2: SGDLS and YYNGEE. The CDR3 sequence: CASSIARTDTQYF. The DNA of the CDR3 is TGTGCCAGCAGCATAGCCCGCACAGATACGCAGTATTTT.

At least ten counts were recorded for this clonotype. The CDR3, as DNA: TGTGCCACCAGTGATTTGACAGGGACAGGGGAGCTGTTTTTT. Its translation is CATSDLTGTGELFF. The rearrangement links TRBV24-1 to TRBJ2-2; possibly TRBD1 for D (6 bases). This CDR3 has 14 amino acids. Per the germline V gene, CDR1 is KGHDR and CDR2 is SFDVKD. V lost 0 bases to trimming and J lost 8 bases, with 9 bases between them.